This T cell receptor beta chain was recovered during a study of patients and donors after allogeneic stem cell transplantation. Trimming at V came to 0 bases and at J to 2 bases, leaving 6 bases not matched to a gene. In germline, CDR1 is SGHTA, CDR2 FQGTGA. This CDR3 contains 16 residues. This clonotype was observed at least ten times. TCRdb independently ran MiXCR on the RT-PCR reads; one entry per CDR3 protein. The sample lists about 87,000 distinct CDR3 sequences, 4% to 5% occurring once. This chain uses TRBV7-3 with TRBJ2-5; 7 bases are shared with TRBD2. Sequenced material: blood, either unsorted or a sorted T cell fraction (not recorded which). This sequence was found in a human donor who was either an allogeneic HSCT recipient or a stem cell or donor lymphocyte infusion donor (not recorded which). It is not recorded whose cells these are; they may come from a transplant donor. CDR3 sequence (DNA): TGTGCCAGCAGCTTAACCGGGGCGGGGGAACAAGAGACCCAGTACTTC. Its translation is CASSLTGAGEQETQYF. Based on the CDR3 plus reference TRBV7-3 and TRBJ2-5, the full variable domain is GAGVSQTPSNKVTEKGKYVELRCDPISGHTALYWYRQSLGQGPEFLIYFQGTGAADDSGLPNDRFFAVRPEGSVSTLKIQRTERGDSAVYLCASSLTGAGEQETQYFGPGTRLLVL.